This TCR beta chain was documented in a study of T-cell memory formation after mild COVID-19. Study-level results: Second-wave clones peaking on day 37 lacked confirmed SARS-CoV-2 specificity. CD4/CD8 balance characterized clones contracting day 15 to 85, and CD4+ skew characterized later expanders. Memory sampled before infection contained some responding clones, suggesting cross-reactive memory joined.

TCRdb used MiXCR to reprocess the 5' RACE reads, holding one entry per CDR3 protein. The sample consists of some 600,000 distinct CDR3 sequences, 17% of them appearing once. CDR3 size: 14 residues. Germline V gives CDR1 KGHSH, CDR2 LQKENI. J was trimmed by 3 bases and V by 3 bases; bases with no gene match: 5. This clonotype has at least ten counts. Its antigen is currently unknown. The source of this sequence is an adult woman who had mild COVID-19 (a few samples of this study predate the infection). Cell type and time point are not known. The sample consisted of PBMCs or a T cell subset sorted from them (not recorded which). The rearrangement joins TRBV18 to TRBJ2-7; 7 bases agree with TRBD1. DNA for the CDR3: TGTGCCAGCTCACCCGGACAGGCCCTCTACGAGCAGTACTTC. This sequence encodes CASSPGQALYEQYF.